Detailed here is one T cell receptor (beta chain). Its antigen is still unknown. The data stem from a study of cytomegalovirus exposure and HLA in healthy donors. Vbeta (60) and Jbeta (13) primers were used in the PCR. Sequenced by immunoSEQ multiplex PCR; TCRdb stores in-frame clones only, minus some. Of under 130,000 clones listed, around four fifths are singletons. Trimming left V 0 bases short and J 0 bases short, with 8 bases between. This CDR3 is built from 15 residues. The germline CDR1 and CDR2 sequences are SGHNT and YYREEE (reference sequence). The study's findings and limits: Sequencing probably produced one cluster of sequence variants that were highly shared.

This receptor was identified in a middle-aged woman in good health and CMV-seropositive. The rearrangement uses TRBV5-4 and TRBJ2-3; D possibly corresponds to TRBD1 (5 bases). Material: PBMCs. CDR3: CASSLATVSTDTQYF. The CDR3 nucleotides read TGTGCCAGCAGCTTGGCGACAGTCAGCACAGATACGCAGTATTTT.